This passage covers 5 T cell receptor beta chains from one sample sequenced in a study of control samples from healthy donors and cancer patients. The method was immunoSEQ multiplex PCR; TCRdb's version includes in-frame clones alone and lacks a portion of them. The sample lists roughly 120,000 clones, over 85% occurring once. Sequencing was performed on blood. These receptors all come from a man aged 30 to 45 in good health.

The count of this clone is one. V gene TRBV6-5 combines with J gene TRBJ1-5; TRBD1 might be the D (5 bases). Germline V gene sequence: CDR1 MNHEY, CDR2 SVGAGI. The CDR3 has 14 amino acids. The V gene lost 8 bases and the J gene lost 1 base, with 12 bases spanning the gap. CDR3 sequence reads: CASGTIGSNQPQHF. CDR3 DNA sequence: TGTGCCAGCGGGACGATAGGGAGCAATCAGCCCCAGCATTTT.

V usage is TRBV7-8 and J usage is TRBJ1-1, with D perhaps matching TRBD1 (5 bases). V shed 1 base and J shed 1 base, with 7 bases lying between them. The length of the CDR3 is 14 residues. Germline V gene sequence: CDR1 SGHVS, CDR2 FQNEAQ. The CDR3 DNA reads TGTGCCAGCAGCTTAGGGGGCAGGAACACTGAAGCTTTCTTT. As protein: CASSLGGRNTEAFF.

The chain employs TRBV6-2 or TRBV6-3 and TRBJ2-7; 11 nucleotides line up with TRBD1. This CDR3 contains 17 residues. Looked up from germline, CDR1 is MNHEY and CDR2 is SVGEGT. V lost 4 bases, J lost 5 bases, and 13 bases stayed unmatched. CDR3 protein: CASSFKAGTGGPNEQYF. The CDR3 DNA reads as TGTGCCAGCAGTTTTAAGGCCGGGACAGGGGGTCCCAACGAGCAGTACTTC.

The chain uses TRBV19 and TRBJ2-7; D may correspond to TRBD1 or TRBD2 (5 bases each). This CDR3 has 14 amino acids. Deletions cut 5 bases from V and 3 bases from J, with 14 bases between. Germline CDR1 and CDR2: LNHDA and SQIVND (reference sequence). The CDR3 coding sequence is TGTGCCAGTAGTTTCGGGACGCCTCTCTACGAGCAGTACTTC. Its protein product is CASSFGTPLYEQYF. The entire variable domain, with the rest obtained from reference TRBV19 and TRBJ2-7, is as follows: DGGITQSPKYLFRKEGQNVTLSCEQNLNHDAMYWYRQDPGQGLRLIYYSQIVNDFQKGDIAEGYSVSREKKESFPLTVTSAQKNPTAFYLCASSFGTPLYEQYFGPGTRLTVT.

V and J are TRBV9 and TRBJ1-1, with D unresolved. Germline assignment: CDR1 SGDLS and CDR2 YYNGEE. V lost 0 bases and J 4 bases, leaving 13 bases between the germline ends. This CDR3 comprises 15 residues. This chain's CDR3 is CASSVGGTRTTEAFF. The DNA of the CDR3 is TGTGCCAGCAGCGTAGGGGGAACCCGAACCACTGAAGCTTTCTTT.